This T cell receptor beta chain originates from a study of shared clonotypes between healthy human individuals. To note about this clone: Its antigen is not known.

The study's findings and limits: Memory subsets generally showed lower estimated richness than naive subsets. The low donor count limited represented genetic and exposure-history diversity.

Method: immunoSEQ multiplex PCR; TCRdb's copy keeps in-frame clones and lacks some. The sample has around 980,000 clones, 75% to 85% seen once. Each sample came from a Caucasian adult donor living in Nashville, Tennessee. The sample was memory CD4+ T cells from PBMCs. This sample's subset: CD45RA-negative fraction. The TCR was taken from a man aged 18-30 years in good health. Some clones in this sample may be carry-over from other donors' samples.

The CDR3 bases are TGTGCCAGCAGCTTGATACAGGGGGGCAACTATGGCTACACCTTC. Amino acids: CASSLIQGGNYGYTF. This sequence joins TRBV11-2 and TRBJ1-2; 8 bases align to TRBD1. Germline V gene data show CDR1 as SGHAT and CDR2 as FQNNGV. With 3 bases clipped from V and 2 bases from J, the junction kept 5 bases outside the gene matches. CDR3 size: 15 residues. Drawing the rest from reference TRBV11-2 and TRBJ1-2, the complete variable domain is EAGVAQSPRYKIIEKRQSVAFWCNPISGHATLYWYQQILGQGPKLLIQFQNNGVVDDSQLPKDRFSAERLKGVDSTLKIQPAKLEDSAVYLCASSLIQGGNYGYTFGSGTRLTVV.